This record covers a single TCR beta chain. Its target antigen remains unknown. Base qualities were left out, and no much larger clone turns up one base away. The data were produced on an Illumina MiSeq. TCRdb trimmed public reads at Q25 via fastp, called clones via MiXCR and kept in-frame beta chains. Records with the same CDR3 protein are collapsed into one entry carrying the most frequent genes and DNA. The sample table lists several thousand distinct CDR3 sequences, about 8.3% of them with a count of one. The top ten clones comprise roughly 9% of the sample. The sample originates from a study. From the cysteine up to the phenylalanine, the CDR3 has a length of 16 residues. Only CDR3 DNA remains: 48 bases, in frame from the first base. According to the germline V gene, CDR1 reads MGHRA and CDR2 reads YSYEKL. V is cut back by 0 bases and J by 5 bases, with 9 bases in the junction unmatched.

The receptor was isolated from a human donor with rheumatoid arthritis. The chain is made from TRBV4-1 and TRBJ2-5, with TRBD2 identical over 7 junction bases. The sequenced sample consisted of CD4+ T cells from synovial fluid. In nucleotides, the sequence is TGCGCCAGCAGCCAAGATAATTCAGGGAGGGTGGAGACCCAGTACTTC. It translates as CASSQDNSGRVETQYF.